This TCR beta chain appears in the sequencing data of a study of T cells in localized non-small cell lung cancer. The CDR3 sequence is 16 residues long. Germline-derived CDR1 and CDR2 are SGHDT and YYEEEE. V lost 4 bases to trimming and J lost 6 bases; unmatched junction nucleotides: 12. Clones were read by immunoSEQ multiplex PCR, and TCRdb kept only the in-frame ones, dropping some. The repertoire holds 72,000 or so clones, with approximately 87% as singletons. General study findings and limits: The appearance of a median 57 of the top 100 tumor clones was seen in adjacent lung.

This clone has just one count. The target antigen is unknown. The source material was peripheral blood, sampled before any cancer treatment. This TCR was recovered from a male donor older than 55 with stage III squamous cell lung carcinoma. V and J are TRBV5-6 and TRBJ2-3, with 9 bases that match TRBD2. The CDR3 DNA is TGTGCCAGCAGCGGCTCATGGCGGGGGGGCCACGATACGCAGTATTTT. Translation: CASSGSWRGGHDTQYF.